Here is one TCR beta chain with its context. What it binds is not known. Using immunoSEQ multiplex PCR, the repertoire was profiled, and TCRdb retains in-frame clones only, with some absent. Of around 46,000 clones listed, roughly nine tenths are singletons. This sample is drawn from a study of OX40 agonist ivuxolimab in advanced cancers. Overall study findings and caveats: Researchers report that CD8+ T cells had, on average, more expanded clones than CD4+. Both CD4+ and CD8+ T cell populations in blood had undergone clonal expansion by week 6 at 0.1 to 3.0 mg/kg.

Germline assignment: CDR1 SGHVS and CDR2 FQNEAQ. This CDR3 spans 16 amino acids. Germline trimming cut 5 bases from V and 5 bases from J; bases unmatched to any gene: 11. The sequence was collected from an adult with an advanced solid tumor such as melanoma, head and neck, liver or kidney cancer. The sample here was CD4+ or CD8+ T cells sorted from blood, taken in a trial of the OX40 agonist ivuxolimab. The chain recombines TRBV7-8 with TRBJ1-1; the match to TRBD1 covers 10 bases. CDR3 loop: CASSTHQGQGGTEAFF. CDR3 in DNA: TGTGCCAGCAGCACACACCAAGGACAGGGGGGTACTGAAGCTTTCTTT. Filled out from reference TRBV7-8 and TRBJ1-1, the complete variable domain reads GAGVSQSPRYKVAKRGQDVALRCDPISGHVSLFWYQQALGQGPEFLTYFQNEAQLDKSGLPSDRFFAERPEGSVSTLKIQRTQQEDSAVYLCASSTHQGQGGTEAFFGQGTRLTVV.